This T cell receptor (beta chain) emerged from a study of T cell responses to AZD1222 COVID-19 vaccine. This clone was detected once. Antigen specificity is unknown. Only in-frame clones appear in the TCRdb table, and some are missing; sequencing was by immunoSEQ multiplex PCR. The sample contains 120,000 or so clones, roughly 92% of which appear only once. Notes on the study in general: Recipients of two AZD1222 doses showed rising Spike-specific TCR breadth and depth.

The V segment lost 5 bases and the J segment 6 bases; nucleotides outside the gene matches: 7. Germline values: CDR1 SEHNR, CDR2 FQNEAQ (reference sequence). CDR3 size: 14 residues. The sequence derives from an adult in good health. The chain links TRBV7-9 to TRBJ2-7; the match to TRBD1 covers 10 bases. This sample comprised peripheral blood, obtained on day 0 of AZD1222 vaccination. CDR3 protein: CASSTGTGEVEQYF. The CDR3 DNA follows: TGTGCCAGCAGCACCGGGACAGGGGAGGTCGAGCAGTACTTC.